This T cell receptor (beta chain) stems from a study of OX40 agonist ivuxolimab in advanced cancers. Study information: Ivuxolimab was delivered to patients intravenously every 2 weeks at doses spanning 0.01 to 10 mg/kg.

Profiled with immunoSEQ multiplex PCR; TCRdb holds only in-frame clones, not every one. The table shows roughly 80,000 clones, with 80% to 90% occurring only once. Points on this clone: The target antigen is unknown.

Exclusion applied to patients with autoimmune disease history or systemic immunosuppression. On cycle 4 day 1 and cycle 7 day 1, as well as at baseline, blood was sampled. The length of the CDR3 is 13 residues. Germline V gene lookup returns CDR1 MNHNS and CDR2 SASEGT. The J segment lost 2 bases and the V segment lost 5 bases, leaving 1 base of the junction unmatched. Overall study results and limits: CD8+ T cells were the subset that, on average, had more expanded clones than CD4+.

This TCR derives from an adult with an advanced solid tumor such as melanoma, head and neck, liver or kidney cancer. The V and J genes are TRBV6-1 and TRBJ2-5, with TRBD1 identical over 8 bases. The specimen comprised CD4+ or CD8+ T cells sorted from blood, sampled in a trial of the OX40 agonist ivuxolimab. The CDR3 sequence is CASSRDRQETQYF. CDR3 nucleotide sequence: TGTGCCAGCAGTAGGGACAGGCAAGAGACCCAGTACTTC.